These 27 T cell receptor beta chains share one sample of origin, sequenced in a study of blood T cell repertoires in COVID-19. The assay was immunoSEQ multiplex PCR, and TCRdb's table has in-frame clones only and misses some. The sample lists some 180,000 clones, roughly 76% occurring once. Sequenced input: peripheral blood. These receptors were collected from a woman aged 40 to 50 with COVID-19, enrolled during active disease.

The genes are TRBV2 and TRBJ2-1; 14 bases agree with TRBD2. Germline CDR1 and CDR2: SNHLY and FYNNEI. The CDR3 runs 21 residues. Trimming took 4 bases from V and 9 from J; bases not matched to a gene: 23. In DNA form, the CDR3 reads TGTGCCAGCAGTGGGCCCATCCCCGGGACTAGCGGGAGTTTAGAGCTCCTTGAGCAGTTCTTC. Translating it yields CASSGPIPGTSGSLELLEQFF.

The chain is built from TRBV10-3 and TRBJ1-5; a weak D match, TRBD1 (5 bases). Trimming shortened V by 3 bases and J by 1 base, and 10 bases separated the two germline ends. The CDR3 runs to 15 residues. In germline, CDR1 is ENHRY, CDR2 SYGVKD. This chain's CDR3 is CAISDAAGSNQPQHF. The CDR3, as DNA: TGTGCCATCAGTGATGCGGCAGGGAGCAATCAGCCCCAGCATTTT.

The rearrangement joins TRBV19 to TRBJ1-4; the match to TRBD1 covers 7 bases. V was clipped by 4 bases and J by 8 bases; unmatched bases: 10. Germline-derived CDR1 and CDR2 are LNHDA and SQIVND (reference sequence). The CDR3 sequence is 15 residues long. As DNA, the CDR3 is TGTGCCAGTAGTAGGGTAGGGGGCGCTCCGGAAAAACTGTTTTTT. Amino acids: CASSRVGGAPEKLFF.

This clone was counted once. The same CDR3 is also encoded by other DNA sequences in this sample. The CDR3 reads CASSIVPSGTYNEQFF. The CDR3 nucleotides are TGTGCCAGTAGTATAGTCCCTAGCGGGACCTACAATGAGCAGTTCTTC. This chain uses TRBV19 with TRBJ2-1, with 9 bases aligning to TRBD2. J lost 2 bases, V lost 1 base, and 3 bases had no gene match. Per germline, CDR1 LNHDA and CDR2 SQIVND (reference sequence). The CDR3 is 16 residues long.

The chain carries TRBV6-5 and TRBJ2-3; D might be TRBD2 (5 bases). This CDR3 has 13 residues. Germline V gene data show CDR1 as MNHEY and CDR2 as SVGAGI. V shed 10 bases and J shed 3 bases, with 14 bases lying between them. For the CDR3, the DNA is TGTGCCACTCGGGATCCGGGGACAGATACGCAGTATTTT. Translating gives CATRDPGTDTQYF.

The CDR3 reads CSASKAPGLAGVKQFF. The CDR3 DNA reads TGCAGTGCCAGTAAGGCCCCGGGACTAGCGGGAGTGAAACAGTTCTTC. The chain links TRBV20-1 to TRBJ2-1, with 14 nucleotides matching TRBD2. CDR3 length equals 16 residues. Germline CDR1 reads DFQATT; CDR2 reads SNEGSKA (reference sequence). Trimming at V came to 6 bases and at J to 13 bases, leaving 17 bases not matched to a gene.

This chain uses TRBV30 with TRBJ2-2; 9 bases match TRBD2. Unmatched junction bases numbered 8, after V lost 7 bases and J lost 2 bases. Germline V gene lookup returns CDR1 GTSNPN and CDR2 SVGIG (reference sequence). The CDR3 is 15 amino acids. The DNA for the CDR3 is TGTGCCTCTCAATTAGCGGGGGCAAACACCGGGGAGCTGTTTTTT. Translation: CASQLAGANTGELFF.

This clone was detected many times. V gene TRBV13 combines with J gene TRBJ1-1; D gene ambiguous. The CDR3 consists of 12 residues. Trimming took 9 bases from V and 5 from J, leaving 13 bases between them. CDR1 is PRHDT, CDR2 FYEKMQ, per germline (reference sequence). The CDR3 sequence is CASGHRRTEAFF. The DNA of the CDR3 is TGTGCCAGTGGCCATCGAAGAACTGAAGCTTTCTTT.

CDR3 loop: CASSPLNRGDTDTQYF. CDR3 sequence (DNA): TGCGCCAGCAGCCCGTTGAACAGGGGAGACACAGATACGCAGTATTTT. The chain joins TRBV5-1 to TRBJ2-3, with 7 bases matching TRBD1. V lost 4 bases and J lost 2; bases outside the gene matches: 10. Germline loops: CDR1 SGHRS, CDR2 YFSETQ. The CDR3 length is 16 residues.

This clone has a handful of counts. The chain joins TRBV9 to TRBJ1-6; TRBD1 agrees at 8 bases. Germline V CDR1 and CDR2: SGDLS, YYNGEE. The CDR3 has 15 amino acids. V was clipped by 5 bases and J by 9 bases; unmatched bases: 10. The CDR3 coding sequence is TGTGCCAGCAGTGTAACCCGGGACAGGACTTCACCCCTCCACTTT. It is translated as CASSVTRDRTSPLHF. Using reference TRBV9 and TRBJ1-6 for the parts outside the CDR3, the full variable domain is DSGVTQTPKHLITATGQRVTLRCSPRSGDLSVYWYQQSLDQGLQFLIQYYNGEERAKGNILERFSAQQFPDLHSELNLSSLELGDSALYFCASSVTRDRTSPLHFGNGTRLTVT.

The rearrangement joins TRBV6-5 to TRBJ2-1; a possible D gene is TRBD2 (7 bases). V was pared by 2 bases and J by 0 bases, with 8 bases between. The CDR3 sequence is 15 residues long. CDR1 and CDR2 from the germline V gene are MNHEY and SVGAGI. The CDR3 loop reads CASSYGGASYNEQFF. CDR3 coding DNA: TGTGCCAGCAGTTACGGGGGGGCCTCCTACAATGAGCAGTTCTTC.

This chain's CDR3 is CASSLGQGVSGELFF. The CDR3 DNA sequence: TGTGCCAGCAGCTTGGGACAGGGGGTCAGCGGGGAGCTGTTTTTT. The rearrangement links TRBV5-4 to TRBJ2-2, with 9 bases fitting TRBD1. From germline, CDR1 is SGHNT and CDR2 YYREEE (reference sequence). Trimming cost V 0 bases and J 7 bases; bases outside gene matches: 4. The CDR3 totals 15 residues.

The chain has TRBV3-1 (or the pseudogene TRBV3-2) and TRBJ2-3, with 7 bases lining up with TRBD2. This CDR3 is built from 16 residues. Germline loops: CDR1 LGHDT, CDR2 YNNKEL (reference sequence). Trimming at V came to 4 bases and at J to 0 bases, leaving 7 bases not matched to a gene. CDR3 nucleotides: TGTGCCAGCAGCCCTTCCCTTAGCGGGAGCACAGATACGCAGTATTTT. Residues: CASSPSLSGSTDTQYF.

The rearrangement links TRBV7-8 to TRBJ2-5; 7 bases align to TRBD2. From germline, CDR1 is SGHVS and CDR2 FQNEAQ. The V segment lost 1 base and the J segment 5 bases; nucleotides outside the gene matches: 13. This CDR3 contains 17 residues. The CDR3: CASSLVWGRAVLETQYF. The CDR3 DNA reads TGTGCCAGCAGCTTAGTATGGGGGAGGGCCGTTTTGGAGACCCAGTACTTC.

The CDR3 DNA reads TGTGCCAGCAGCTATGAGGACAGAGATAATGAAAAACTGTTTTTT. It is translated as CASSYEDRDNEKLFF. The rearrangement uses TRBV9 and TRBJ1-4; D is possibly TRBD1 (6 bases). The CDR3 covers 15 residues. Germline lookup yields CDR1 SGDLS and CDR2 YYNGEE. Trimming took off 4 bases at V and 4 bases at J, with 14 bases between the two ends.

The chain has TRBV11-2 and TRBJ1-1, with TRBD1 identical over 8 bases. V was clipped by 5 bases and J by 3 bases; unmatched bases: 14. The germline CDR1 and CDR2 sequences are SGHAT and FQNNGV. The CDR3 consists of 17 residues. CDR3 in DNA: TGTGCCAGCAGCCCCCGCCCGGACAGGGTTAAGGACACTGAAGCTTTCTTT. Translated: CASSPRPDRVKDTEAFF. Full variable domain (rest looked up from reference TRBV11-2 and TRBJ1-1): EAGVAQSPRYKIIEKRQSVAFWCNPISGHATLYWYQQILGQGPKLLIQFQNNGVVDDSQLPKDRFSAERLKGVDSTLKIQPAKLEDSAVYLCASSPRPDRVKDTEAFFGQGTRLTVV.

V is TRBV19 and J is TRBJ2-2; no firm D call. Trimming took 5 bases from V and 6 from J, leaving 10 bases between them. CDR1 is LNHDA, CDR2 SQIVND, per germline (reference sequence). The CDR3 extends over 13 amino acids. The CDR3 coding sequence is TGTGCCAGTAGTCTCGTATGGCCCGGGGAGCTGTTTTTT. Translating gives CASSLVWPGELFF.

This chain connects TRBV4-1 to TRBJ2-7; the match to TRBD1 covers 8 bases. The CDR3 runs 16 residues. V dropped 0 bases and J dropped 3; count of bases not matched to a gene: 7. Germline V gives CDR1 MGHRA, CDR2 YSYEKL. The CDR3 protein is CASSQDMTGAGYEQYF. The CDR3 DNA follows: TGCGCCAGCAGCCAAGATATGACAGGGGCGGGCTACGAGCAGTACTTC.

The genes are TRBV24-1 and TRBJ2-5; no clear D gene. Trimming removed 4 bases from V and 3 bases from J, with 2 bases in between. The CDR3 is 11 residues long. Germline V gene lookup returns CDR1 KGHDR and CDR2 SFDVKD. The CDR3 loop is CATSDKETQYF. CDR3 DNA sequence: TGTGCCACCAGTGACAAAGAGACCCAGTACTTC.

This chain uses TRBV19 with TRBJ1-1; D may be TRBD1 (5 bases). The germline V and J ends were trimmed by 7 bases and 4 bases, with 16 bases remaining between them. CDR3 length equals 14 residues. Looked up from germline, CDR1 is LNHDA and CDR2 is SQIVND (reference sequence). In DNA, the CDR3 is TGTGCCAGTAACCCGACAGCTCCTCTCACTGAAGCTTTCTTT. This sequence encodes CASNPTAPLTEAFF.

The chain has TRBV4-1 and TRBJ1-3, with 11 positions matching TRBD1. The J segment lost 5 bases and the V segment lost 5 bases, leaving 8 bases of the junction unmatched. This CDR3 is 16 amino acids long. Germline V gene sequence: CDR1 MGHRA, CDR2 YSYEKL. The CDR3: CASSSARTGGRNTIYF. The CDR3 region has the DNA TGCGCCAGCAGCTCTGCCAGGACAGGGGGCCGAAACACCATATATTTT.

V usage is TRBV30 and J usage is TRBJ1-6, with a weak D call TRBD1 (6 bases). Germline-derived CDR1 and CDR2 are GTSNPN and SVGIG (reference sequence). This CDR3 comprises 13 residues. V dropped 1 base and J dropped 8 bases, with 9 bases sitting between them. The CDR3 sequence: CAWSGGGHSPLHF. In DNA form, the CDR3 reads TGTGCCTGGAGTGGGGGGGGCCATTCACCCCTCCACTTT.

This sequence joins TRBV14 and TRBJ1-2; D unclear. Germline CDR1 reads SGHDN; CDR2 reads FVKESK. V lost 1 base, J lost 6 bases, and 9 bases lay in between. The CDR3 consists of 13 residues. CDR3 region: CASSQVPVHGYTF. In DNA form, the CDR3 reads TGTGCCAGCAGCCAAGTCCCAGTACATGGCTACACCTTC.

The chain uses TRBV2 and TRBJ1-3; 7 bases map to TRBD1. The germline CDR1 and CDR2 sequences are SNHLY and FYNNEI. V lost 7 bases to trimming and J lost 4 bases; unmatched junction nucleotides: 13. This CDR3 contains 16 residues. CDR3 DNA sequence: TGTGCCAGCATAAAAATGGACAGGACGGACGGAAACACCATATATTTT. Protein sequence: CASIKMDRTDGNTIYF.

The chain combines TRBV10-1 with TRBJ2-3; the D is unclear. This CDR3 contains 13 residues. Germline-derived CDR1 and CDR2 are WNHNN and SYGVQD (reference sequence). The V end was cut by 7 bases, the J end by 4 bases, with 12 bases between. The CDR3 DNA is TGCGCCAGCACTGACGCTCGGTCAGATACGCAGTATTTT. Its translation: CASTDARSDTQYF.

This chain's CDR3 is CASRQGFLSNQPQHF. CDR3 in DNA: TGTGCCAGCAGACAGGGGTTTCTGAGCAATCAGCCCCAGCATTTT. The chain is built from TRBV27 and TRBJ1-5; TRBD1 matches at 7 bases. V dropped 6 bases and J dropped 1; count of bases not matched to a gene: 6. The CDR3 length is 15 residues. Germline-derived CDR1 and CDR2 are MNHEY and SMNVEV (reference sequence).

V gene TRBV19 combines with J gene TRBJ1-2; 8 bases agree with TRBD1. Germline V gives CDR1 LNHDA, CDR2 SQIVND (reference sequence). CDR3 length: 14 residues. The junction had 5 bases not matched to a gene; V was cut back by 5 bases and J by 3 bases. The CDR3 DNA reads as TGTGCCAGTAGTCCCACAGGGGGGGACTATGGCTACACCTTC. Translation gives CASSPTGGDYGYTF.